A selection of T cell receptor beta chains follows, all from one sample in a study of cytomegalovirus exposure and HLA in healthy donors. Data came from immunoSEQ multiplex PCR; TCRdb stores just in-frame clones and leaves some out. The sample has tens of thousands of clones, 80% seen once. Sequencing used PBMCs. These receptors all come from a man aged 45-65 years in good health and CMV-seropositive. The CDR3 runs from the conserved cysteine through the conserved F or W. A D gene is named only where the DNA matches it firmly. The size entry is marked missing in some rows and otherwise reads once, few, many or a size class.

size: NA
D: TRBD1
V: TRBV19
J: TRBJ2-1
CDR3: CASSMGRRDRTYNEQFF
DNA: TGTGCCAGTAGTATGGGGCGTCGGGACAGGACCTACAATGAGCAGTTCTTC

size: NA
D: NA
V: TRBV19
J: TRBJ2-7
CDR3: CASSVAVSYEQYF
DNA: TGTGCCAGTAGTGTGGCGGTCTCCTACGAGCAGTACTTC

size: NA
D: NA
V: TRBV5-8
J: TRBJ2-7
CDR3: CASSGGLTDHTGQYF
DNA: TGTGCCAGCAGCGGGGGGTTGACAGATCATACCGGGCAGTACTTC

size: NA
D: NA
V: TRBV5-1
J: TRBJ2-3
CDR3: CASSLEPPWRGGTDTQYF
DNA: TGCGCCAGCAGCTTGGAGCCGCCCTGGCGGGGTGGCACAGATACGCAGTATTTT

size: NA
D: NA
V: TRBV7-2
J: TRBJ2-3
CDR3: CASTSGSTDTQYF
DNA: TGTGCCAGCACGTCAGGGTCCACAGATACGCAGTATTTT

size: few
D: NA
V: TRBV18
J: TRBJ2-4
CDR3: CASLPQEGLNSQYF
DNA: TGTGCCAGCCTTCCCCAGGAGGGCCTAAACAGTCAGTACTTC

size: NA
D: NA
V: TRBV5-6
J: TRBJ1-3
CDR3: CASSLVSGSNGNTIYF
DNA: TGTGCCAGCAGCTTGGTTTCAGGCTCGAATGGAAACACCATATATTTT

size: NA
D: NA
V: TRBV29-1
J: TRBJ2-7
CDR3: CSVVAVGEQYF
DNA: TGCAGCGTCGTAGCGGTGGGCGAGCAGTACTTC

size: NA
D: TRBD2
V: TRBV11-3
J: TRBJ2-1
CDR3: CASSDPGGEQFF
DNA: TGTGCCAGCAGCGATCCGGGGGGTGAGCAGTTCTTC

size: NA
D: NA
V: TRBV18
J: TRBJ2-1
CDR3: CASSPTNYNEQFF
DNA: TGTGCCAGCTCACCGACTAACTACAATGAGCAGTTCTTC

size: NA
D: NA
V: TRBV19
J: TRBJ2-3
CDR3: CASSLEGAPDTQYF
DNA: TGTGCCAGTAGTTTGGAGGGAGCGCCAGATACGCAGTATTTT

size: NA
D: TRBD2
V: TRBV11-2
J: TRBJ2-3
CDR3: CASSLGTSGGPSTDTQYF
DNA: TGTGCCAGCAGCTTAGGGACTAGCGGGGGACCTAGCACAGATACGCAGTATTTT

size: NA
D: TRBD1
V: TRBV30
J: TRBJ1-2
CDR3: CAWRLDRTYGYTF
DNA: TGTGCCTGGAGGCTGGACAGGACCTATGGCTACACCTTC

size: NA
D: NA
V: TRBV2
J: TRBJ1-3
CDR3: CASSETGGRGNTIYF
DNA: TGTGCCAGCAGTGAGACGGGGGGGCGAGGAAACACCATATATTTT

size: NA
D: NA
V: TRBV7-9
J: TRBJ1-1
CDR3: CASSSPPSTEAFF
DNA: TGTGCCAGCAGCTCTCCCCCGAGCACTGAAGCTTTCTTT

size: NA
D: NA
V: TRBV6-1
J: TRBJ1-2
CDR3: CASSAYSRDYGYTF
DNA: TGTGCCAGCAGTGCGTATTCCAGGGACTATGGCTACACCTTC

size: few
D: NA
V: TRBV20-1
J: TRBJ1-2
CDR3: CSASRGDGYTF
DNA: TGCAGTGCTAGTCGGGGGGACGGCTACACCTTC

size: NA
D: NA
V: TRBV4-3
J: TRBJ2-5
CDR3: CASSQGLWQEQTQYF
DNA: TGCGCCAGCAGCCAAGGTCTATGGCAGGAACAGACCCAGTACTTC

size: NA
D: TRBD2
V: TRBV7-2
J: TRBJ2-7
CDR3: CASSSGRAGVGLREQYF
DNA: TGTGCCAGCAGCTCCGGGAGAGCGGGAGTGGGGTTACGCGAGCAGTACTTC

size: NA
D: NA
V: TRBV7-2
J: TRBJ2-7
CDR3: CASSLGASDGYEQYF
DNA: TGTGCCAGCAGCTTAGGGGCTAGCGACGGATACGAGCAGTACTTC

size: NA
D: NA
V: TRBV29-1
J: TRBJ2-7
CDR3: CSFKRKAAYEQYF
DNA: TGCAGTTTTAAGCGGAAGGCGGCATACGAGCAGTACTTC

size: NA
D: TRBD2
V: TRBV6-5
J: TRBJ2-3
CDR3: CASSSSLAGDTDTQYF
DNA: TGTGCCAGCAGTTCCTCACTAGCGGGAGACACAGATACGCAGTATTTT

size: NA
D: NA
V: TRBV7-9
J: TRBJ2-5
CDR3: CASSLIIGHKQTQYF
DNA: TGTGCCAGCAGCTTAATTATAGGACACAAACAGACCCAGTACTTC

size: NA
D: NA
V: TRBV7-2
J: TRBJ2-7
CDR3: CASSLSLWQEGYEQYF
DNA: TGTGCCAGCAGCTTATCGTTGTGGCAGGAGGGGTACGAGCAGTACTTC

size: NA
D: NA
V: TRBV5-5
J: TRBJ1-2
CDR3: CASSFLDLPGDGYTF
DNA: TGTGCCAGCAGCTTTTTGGACCTACCCGGGGATGGCTACACCTTC

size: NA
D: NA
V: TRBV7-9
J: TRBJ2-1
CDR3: CASSLPRLRDNEQFF
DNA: TGTGCCAGCAGCTTACCCAGACTCCGAGACAATGAGCAGTTCTTC